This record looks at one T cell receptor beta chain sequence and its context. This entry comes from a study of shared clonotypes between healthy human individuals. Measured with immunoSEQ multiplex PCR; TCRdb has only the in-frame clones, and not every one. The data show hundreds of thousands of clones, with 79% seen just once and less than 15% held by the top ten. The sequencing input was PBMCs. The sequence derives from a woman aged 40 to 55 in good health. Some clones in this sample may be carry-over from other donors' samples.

In nucleotides, the CDR3 is TGTGCCAGCACCGTGGGGGAGAACACTGAAGCTTTCTTT. It is translated as CASTVGENTEAFF. The gene calls are TRBV6-5 and TRBJ1-1, with D possibly TRBD1 on 5 matching bases. V lost 7 bases, J lost 1 base, and 10 bases lay in between. The CDR3 contains 13 residues. Per germline, CDR1 MNHEY and CDR2 SVGAGI.